The entry below describes one TCR beta chain. Its antigen remains unknown. Researchers ran the PCR with 60 Vbeta and 13 Jbeta primers. TCRdb's table, derived via immunoSEQ multiplex PCR, lists solely in-frame clones and lacks some. The sample lists under 200,000 clones, over 70% seen once, with 7% to 9% in the top ten. This sample is part of a study of cytomegalovirus exposure and HLA in healthy donors. About the research overall: An earlier analysis identified 117 million unique TCR beta sequences in about 170 million T cells.

This CDR3 has 16 residues. Looked up from germline, CDR1 is MNHNY and CDR2 is SVGAGI (reference sequence). V dropped 2 bases and J dropped 0 bases, with 11 bases sitting between them. Study-level findings and limits: Earlier analysis found most TCR beta V segments productive about 87% or about 30% of the time. High sensitivity and specificity were reportedly achieved when the classifier diagnosed cytomegalovirus status. CMV antigen specificity was confirmed in vitro for three CMV-associated chains.

The receptor's source is a male donor in good health and CMV-seropositive. This rearrangement joins TRBV6-6 to TRBJ1-5; tentative D call: TRBD1 (5 bases). Specimen: PBMCs. The CDR3 protein is CASSYAARGSNQPQHF. CDR3 DNA: TGTGCCAGCAGTTACGCCGCTAGGGGTAGCAATCAGCCCCAGCATTTT.